This T cell receptor (beta chain) was found in a study of regulatory T cells in long-lasting Graves disease. This clonotype showed up many times. Arm-PCR of CDR3 regions with iRepertoire HTBI primers generated TCR beta libraries. TCRdb processed the multiplex PCR reads anew with MiXCR; each CDR3 protein has one entry. The table shows 450,000 to 650,000 distinct CDR3 sequences, with about 15% occurring only once. The time point here: newly diagnosed GD, antithyroid drugs for less than 3 months. Construction of the TCR library relied on RNA isolated from PBMCs. An endocrinology unit in Xi'an, China, supplied the patients. Another study also made use of these data, one on T cells in Graves' hyperthyroidism and ophthalmopathy.

The clonotype comes from a woman aged 35-65 years with Graves disease. The sample here was peripheral blood mononuclear cells (PBMCs), taken at new diagnosis, from a patient treated with antithyroid drugs.

The CDR3: CASSPGQGSTYNEQFF. The DNA for the CDR3 is TGTGCCAGCAGCCCCGGACAGGGGTCAACCTACAATGAGCAGTTCTTC. This rearrangement joins TRBV11-2 to TRBJ2-1, with 9 bases matching TRBD1. The V and J ends lost 5 bases and 2 bases, in that order; junction bases with no gene match: 7. The length of the CDR3 is 16 residues. Germline loops: CDR1 SGHAT, CDR2 FQNNGV. The complete variable domain, with remaining parts taken from reference TRBV11-2 and TRBJ2-1, reads EAGVAQSPRYKIIEKRQSVAFWCNPISGHATLYWYQQILGQGPKLLIQFQNNGVVDDSQLPKDRFSAERLKGVDSTLKIQPAKLEDSAVYLCASSPGQGSTYNEQFFGPGTRLTVL.